The rows below give T cell receptor beta chains drawn from one sample of a study of cytomegalovirus exposure and HLA in healthy donors. Profiling relied on immunoSEQ multiplex PCR, and the TCRdb table lists in-frame clones only, not all of them. The table shows fewer than 200,000 clones, with approximately 87% occurring only once. Sequencing used PBMCs. These receptors all come from a woman aged 30 to 39 in good health and CMV-seronegative. Both conserved end residues are part of each CDR3. The order of the fields is CDR3 length, V gene, J gene, D gene, CDR3 protein. D genes are given only for firm matches.

14	TRBV6-5	TRBJ2-3	.	CASRRETLADTQYF
14	TRBV4-3	TRBJ1-5	TRBD1	CASSPGTGDQPQHF
17	TRBV9	TRBJ2-6	TRBD2	CASSLQAGVTGANVLTF
17	TRBV5-1	TRBJ2-7	TRBD2	CASSLSTSGTISYEQYF
15	TRBV27	TRBJ1-5	TRBD1	CASSFSGGVLQPQHF
13	TRBV10-3	TRBJ2-7	.	CATVGTGTYEQYF
13	TRBV2	TRBJ1-3	.	CASNSVAGNTIYF
15	TRBV6-5	TRBJ1-5	TRBD1	CASSPLQGVEQPQHF
16	TRBV4-2	TRBJ1-3	.	CASSQVGTASGNTIYF
14	TRBV28	TRBJ2-3	TRBD1	CASEDRGRTDTQYF
15	TRBV6-5	TRBJ2-2	TRBD1	CASSSDRGRVGELFF
12	TRBV4-2	TRBJ2-7	.	CASSQVGGQQYF
13	TRBV27	TRBJ1-1	.	CASSRNANTEAFF
15	TRBV6-6	TRBJ1-5	.	CASSYDPYSNQPQHF
13	TRBV11-3	TRBJ1-1	.	CASSLGERTEAFF
15	TRBV27	TRBJ2-4	.	CASSLGAVSKNIQYF
14	TRBV11-2	TRBJ1-2	.	CATQSSGTNYGYTF
15	TRBV9	TRBJ2-7	TRBD2	CASSPGLAGVREQYF
15	TRBV27	TRBJ1-2	.	CASRDRDIANYGYTF
14	TRBV27	TRBJ1-1	.	CATQSWGMNTEAFF
14	TRBV19	TRBJ2-3	.	CASSTSLMGDTQYF
12	TRBV30	TRBJ1-1	.	CAWSEGHGEAFF
17	TRBV15	TRBJ2-7	.	CATSRDPSGLSQGEQYF
13	TRBV6-5	TRBJ2-7	TRBD1	CASSYMTGNEQYF
17	TRBV10-3	TRBJ2-6	.	CANSRQAFHVGANVLTF
13	TRBV10-3	TRBJ2-5	TRBD1	CAVGTGEQETQYF
15	TRBV18	TRBJ2-3	TRBD2	CASSPQSGDSASQYF
13	TRBV5-1	TRBJ1-4	TRBD1	CASSATTGKKLFF
20	TRBV7-6	TRBJ2-5	TRBD2	CASSPGWVGLAGSYQETQYF
17	TRBV27	TRBJ1-5	TRBD1	CASSLSAGQANRQPQHF
13	TRBV4-1	TRBJ2-2	.	CASKSGNTGELFF
15	TRBV5-1	TRBJ1-6	.	CASSVKDSSNSPLHF
14	TRBV9	TRBJ2-2	TRBD1	CASSAGTETGELFF
16	TRBV27	TRBJ1-5	.	CASSSSPGGSNQPQHF
13	TRBV5-6	TRBJ2-7	TRBD1	CASSLTGVYEQYF
14	TRBV7-8	TRBJ1-5	.	CASSYYRSNQPQHF
15	TRBV28	TRBJ1-5	.	CASSLAGDGGQPQHF
13	TRBV6-5	TRBJ2-7	TRBD2	CASSGLANYEQYF
14	TRBV7-9	TRBJ1-6	.	CASSLIGVESPLHF
15	TRBV30	TRBJ1-2	.	CAWSVLLTGRDGYTF
15	TRBV27	TRBJ2-7	.	CASSSLGTHSYEQYF
14	TRBV19	TRBJ1-2	.	CASSLQGSNYGYTF
12	TRBV29-1	TRBJ1-2	TRBD1	CSVGTGDYGYTF
12	TRBV5-1	TRBJ2-1	TRBD2	CASSRLADEQFF
16	TRBV19	TRBJ1-5	TRBD1	CASSNAGGYSNQPQHF
14	TRBV7-9	TRBJ1-1	.	CASRGGLLHTEAFF
14	TRBV7-2	TRBJ1-4	.	CASSLGSGTEKLFF
17	TRBV27	TRBJ2-5	TRBD1	CASSPPAGKTGFETQYF
14	TRBV4-1	TRBJ2-2	.	CASMRGLGTGELFF
15	TRBV5-1	TRBJ1-1	.	CASSLGGTMNTEAFF
14	TRBV4-1	TRBJ1-4	TRBD1	CASSQVQGEEKLFF
14	TRBV25-1	TRBJ2-7	.	CASRKEGGLYEQYF
13	TRBV4-2	TRBJ2-7	.	CASSRTGGDEQYF
15	TRBV30	TRBJ1-1	.	CAWSHTTTGNTEAFF
14	TRBV5-4	TRBJ2-4	.	CASSLEETKNIQYF
16	TRBV19	TRBJ2-7	TRBD2	CASSIYGSGRDYEQYF
13	TRBV4-2	TRBJ2-5	.	CASSQTGKETQYF
14	TRBV4-1	TRBJ2-3	.	CASSQTDRTDTQYF
14	TRBV4-2	TRBJ1-1	.	CASSQGYLNTEAFF